This is a list of T cell receptor beta chains from one sample in a study of naive and memory T cell subsets. TCRdb ran MiXCR on the UMI-ligation and nested PCR reads and lists one entry per CDR3 protein. The sample lists some 80,000 distinct CDR3 sequences; about 8.2% were seen once. Sample: naive CD8+ T cells from blood. These receptors were collected from a human donor in good health. The CDR3 runs from the conserved cysteine through the conserved F or W. Fields, in order: D gene, J gene, V gene, clone size, CDR3 DNA, CDR3 protein. The D gene is left open where the match is weak. Some rows mark clone size as missing; the rest say once, few, many or name a class of expanded clone.

.	TRBJ2-2	TRBV30	few	TGTGCCTCCGCGTTTACGAGGGAGCTGTTTTTT	CASAFTRELFF
TRBD1	TRBJ1-3	TRBV27	.	TGTGCCAGCAGTAAAGGACAGGGCTCTGGAAACACCATATATTTT	CASSKGQGSGNTIYF
TRBD1	TRBJ1-5	TRBV7-2	.	TGTGCCAGCACCGCAGGGGGCAGAAATCAGCCCCAGCATTTT	CASTAGGRNQPQHF
.	TRBJ1-1	TRBV10-2	many	TGCGCCAGCAGTTCAAGGATGGATGAAGCTTTCTTT	CASSSRMDEAFF
.	TRBJ1-4	TRBV28	many	TGTGCCAGCAGCTTAGCACAGGGATATGAAAAACTGTTTTTT	CASSLAQGYEKLFF
.	TRBJ2-7	TRBV13	few	TGTGCCAGCAAGGGGCACCTCTCCTACGAGCAGTACTTC	CASKGHLSYEQYF
TRBD2	TRBJ2-2	TRBV2	.	TGTGCCAGCAGCGCGACTAGCGGGAGCACCGGGGAGCTGTTTTTT	CASSATSGSTGELFF
.	TRBJ2-1	TRBV29-1	few	TGCAGCGCGAACAGGGACAATGAGCAGTTCTTC	CSANRDNEQFF
.	TRBJ2-1	TRBV28	many	TGTGCCAGCAGTCCGCCCAGTACGTACAATGAGCAGTTCTTC	CASSPPSTYNEQFF
TRBD1	TRBJ2-7	TRBV4-1	many	TGCGCCAGCAGCCGTAGGACAGGGGCGGCCTACGAGCAGTACTTC	CASSRRTGAAYEQYF
.	TRBJ2-7	TRBV23-1	many	TGCGCCAGCAGTCGGTCTGGGCCCAGAATTCCCTACGAGCAGTACTTC	CASSRSGPRIPYEQYF
TRBD1	TRBJ2-7	TRBV27	.	TGTGCCAGCAGTTTAACGTGGGACAGGGACTACGAGCAGTACTTC	CASSLTWDRDYEQYF
TRBD2	TRBJ2-1	TRBV4-2	.	TGTGCCAGCAGCCAGGGAGGGGACAATGAGCAGTTCTTC	CASSQGGDNEQFF
TRBD2	TRBJ2-3	TRBV6-5	.	TGTGCCAGCAGTCACAGGGCGCCGGGACTAGCGGGAGCCTTATCAGATACGCAGTATTTT	CASSHRAPGLAGALSDTQYF
.	TRBJ1-1	TRBV20-1	few	TGCAGTGCTAGTCGGACAGCGCTCGACTTCCTGAACACTGAAGCTTTCTTT	CSASRTALDFLNTEAFF
TRBD1	TRBJ1-1	TRBV29-1	many	TGCAGCGTTCCTGCCGGGACAGGCCGATTTGCTTTCTTT	CSVPAGTGRFAFF
TRBD2	TRBJ2-1	TRBV12-3/TRBV12-4	many	TGTGCCAGCAGGGCGAGCGGGAGGGCCTCTGAGCAGTTCTTC	CASRASGRASEQFF
TRBD2	TRBJ2-3	TRBV4-2	.	TGTGCCAGCAGCCCTCCCGGGACTAGCGGACGCACAGATACGCAGTATTTT	CASSPPGTSGRTDTQYF
.	TRBJ2-2	TRBV24-1	.	TGTGCCACCAGTGTCGGGTTGAACACCGGGGAGCTGTTTTTT	CATSVGLNTGELFF
.	TRBJ2-7	TRBV29-1	.	TGCAGCGTTGAAGACCAGGGTACCAACGAGCAGTACTTC	CSVEDQGTNEQYF
.	TRBJ2-7	TRBV29-1	many	TGCAGCGTTGCTCCAGAGTCCTACGAGCAGTACTTC	CSVAPESYEQYF
TRBD2	TRBJ2-1	TRBV24-1	many	TGTGCCACTTCTACTAGCGGGAGAAACCAGTTCTTC	CATSTSGRNQFF
.	TRBJ1-4	TRBV10-3	few	TGTGCCATCAGTGATCCCGGGGCGAAAGATGAAAAACTGTTTTTT	CAISDPGAKDEKLFF
TRBD2	TRBJ2-3	TRBV7-8	.	TGTGCCAGCAGCATCAGCGGGGAGGGGATAGATACGCAGTATTTT	CASSISGEGIDTQYF
TRBD2	TRBJ2-1	TRBV20-1	many	TGCAGTGCGCGAGGCGGGAGCTCCTACAATGAGCAGTTCTTC	CSARGGSSYNEQFF
.	TRBJ1-1	TRBV11-2	.	TGTGCCAGCAGCTTAAAGGCCACCAGTGAAGCTTTCTTT	CASSLKATSEAFF
TRBD2	TRBJ2-1	TRBV10-3	.	TGTGCCAGTAGCGGGGGGGGCAATGAGCAGTTCTTC	CASSGGGNEQFF
.	TRBJ2-1	TRBV3-1	.	TGTGCCAGCAGTCGGGGGCGGGGGACGTACAATGAGCAGTTCTTC	CASSRGRGTYNEQFF
.	TRBJ2-3	TRBV25-1	many	TGTGCCAGCAAGGGAGATACGCAGTATTTT	CASKGDTQYF
TRBD2	TRBJ2-5	TRBV5-1	few	TGCGCCAGCAGCTTGGTCCTAGCGGGGTCCCAAGAGACCCAGTACTTC	CASSLVLAGSQETQYF
TRBD1	TRBJ1-5	TRBV27	.	TGTGCCAGCAGTTCCCGACAGGGGTTTAGCAATCAGCCCCAGCATTTT	CASSSRQGFSNQPQHF
TRBD1	TRBJ2-5	TRBV6-2/TRBV6-3	.	TGTGCCAGCTCTGAGGACAGGCCTATCCGGGCCCAGTACTTC	CASSEDRPIRAQYF
.	TRBJ1-2	TRBV29-1	.	TGCAGCGCGGAGGGTGAGGGAGGGGGCTACACCTTC	CSAEGEGGGYTF
.	TRBJ2-7	TRBV7-2	many	TGTGCCAGCAGCTCTAGCCGTGCGGAGAACTACGAGCAGTACTTC	CASSSSRAENYEQYF
.	TRBJ2-5	TRBV24-1	.	TGTGCCACCAGTGATGGAGCGGGCCAAGAGACCCAGTACTTC	CATSDGAGQETQYF
TRBD2	TRBJ2-7	TRBV29-1	many	TGCAGCGTTGTAACTAGCGATTCTTGGGAGCAGTACTTC	CSVVTSDSWEQYF
.	TRBJ2-1	TRBV19	.	TGTGCCAGTAGTGCCAGCAGAAGCTCCTACAATGAGCAGTTCTTC	CASSASRSSYNEQFF
.	TRBJ2-5	TRBV6-2/TRBV6-3	.	TGTGCCAGCAGTCTTTTTCGGGACGAAAAAGAGACCCAGTACTTC	CASSLFRDEKETQYF
TRBD1	TRBJ2-7	TRBV12-3/TRBV12-4	few	TGTGCCAGCAGCGATCTACAGGGGACCGACGAGCAGTACTTC	CASSDLQGTDEQYF
.	TRBJ1-4	TRBV12-3/TRBV12-4	.	TGTGCCAGCACCCCAGAGGTTGCAACTAATGAAAAACTGTTTTTT	CASTPEVATNEKLFF
.	TRBJ2-3	TRBV28	.	TGTGCCAGCAGTCCACTTGCGGGGATTCGTCGGGATACGCAGTATTTT	CASSPLAGIRRDTQYF
.	TRBJ2-3	TRBV30	many	TGTGCCTGGAGTGAGGATACGCAGTATTTT	CAWSEDTQYF
.	TRBJ1-5	TRBV4-1	few	TGCGCCAGCAGCCAATACCGAAGCAATCAGCCCCAGCATTTT	CASSQYRSNQPQHF
.	TRBJ2-6	TRBV19	few	TGTGCCAGTATCGAAAGCAGTGGGGCCAACGTCCTGACTTTC	CASIESSGANVLTF
.	TRBJ2-7	TRBV7-9	few	TGTGCCAGCAGCTTAACCCCTCCCGGCTACGAGCAGTACTTC	CASSLTPPGYEQYF
TRBD1	TRBJ2-1	TRBV4-2	.	TGTGCCAGCAGCCCAGGGACAGGGATTGAGCAGTTCTTC	CASSPGTGIEQFF
.	TRBJ2-3	TRBV7-9	few	TGTGCCAGCAGCCCCATGTCCGGCCCGTCCACAGATACGCAGTATTTT	CASSPMSGPSTDTQYF
.	TRBJ1-2	TRBV12-3/TRBV12-4	few	TGTGCCAGCAGTTTAGTCCCAGGGGGCTACACCTTC	CASSLVPGGYTF
.	TRBJ1-4	TRBV7-6	few	TGTGCCAGCAGCCCCGGGGTGGAAGCACCTAATGAAAAACTGTTTTTT	CASSPGVEAPNEKLFF
.	TRBJ2-7	TRBV12-3/TRBV12-4	many	TGTGCCAGCAGTCCGCTCCGGGGGACCTACGAGCAGTACTTC	CASSPLRGTYEQYF
.	TRBJ1-4	TRBV9	.	TGTGCCAGCAGCGACCCGCGGTCAACTAATGAAAAACTGTTTTTT	CASSDPRSTNEKLFF
TRBD1	TRBJ2-7	TRBV12-3/TRBV12-4	few	TGTGCCAGCAATCAGGGGGAGCTCGAGCAGTACTTC	CASNQGELEQYF
.	TRBJ2-7	TRBV30	.	TGTGCCTGGAGTGTCGGCACTTACGAGCAGTACTTC	CAWSVGTYEQYF
.	TRBJ2-1	TRBV7-9	once	TGTGCCAGCAGCTGCACCGGGACTCAGTGTGGGCAGTTCTTC	CASSCTGTQCGQFF
TRBD1	TRBJ2-7	TRBV5-1	few	TGCGCCAGTGCCCCCGGGACAGGGCCCTACGAGCAGTACTTC	CASAPGTGPYEQYF